This is a list of T cell receptor beta chains from one sample in a study of blood T cell repertoires in COVID-19. Assay: immunoSEQ multiplex PCR; the TCRdb copy retains only in-frame clones and omits some. Seen here are some 210,000 clones, roughly 90% observed once, and the top ten hold around a tenth. The material sequenced was PBMCs or T cells enriched from blood (not recorded which). The receptor set was obtained from a man between 18 and 35 years old with acute COVID-19. CDR3s include the opening cysteine and the closing phenylalanine or tryptophan. Each record gives: D gene, J gene, clone size, V gene, CDR3 DNA, CDR3 protein. The D gene is left open where the match is weak. Size tells how often a clone was seen (once, few, many) or the class of an expanded clone, and some rows leave it out.

D gene: .
J gene: TRBJ2-7
clone size: .
V gene: TRBV5-6
CDR3 DNA: TGTGCCAGCAGCTTGATGAATTTTTTAAGCGGGTACTACGAGCAGTACTTC
CDR3 protein: CASSLMNFLSGYYEQYF

D gene: TRBD1
J gene: TRBJ1-5
clone size: .
V gene: TRBV18
CDR3 DNA: TGTGCCAGCTCACTCGGGACAGGGATCCAGCCCCAGCATTTT
CDR3 protein: CASSLGTGIQPQHF

D gene: .
J gene: TRBJ2-1
clone size: .
V gene: TRBV7-9
CDR3 DNA: TGTGCCAGCAGCTTAGCGGGAGGTTCTAACAATGAGCAGTTCTTC
CDR3 protein: CASSLAGGSNNEQFF

D gene: .
J gene: TRBJ1-5
clone size: .
V gene: TRBV27
CDR3 DNA: TGTGCCAGCAGTTTATGGGTCGGGGAGCCCCAGCATTTT
CDR3 protein: CASSLWVGEPQHF

D gene: .
J gene: TRBJ2-5
clone size: .
V gene: TRBV21-1
CDR3 DNA: TGTGCCAGCAGCAAAATAGGACTAGCAAGTGAGACCCAGTACTTC
CDR3 protein: CASSKIGLASETQYF

D gene: TRBD1
J gene: TRBJ1-2
clone size: .
V gene: TRBV28
CDR3 DNA: TGTGCCAGCAGTTTAGGCAGACGGGACAGTAAGCCGAACTATGGCTACACCTTC
CDR3 protein: CASSLGRRDSKPNYGYTF

D gene: TRBD2
J gene: TRBJ2-7
clone size: .
V gene: TRBV7-2
CDR3 DNA: TGTGCCAGCAGCCAACTAGCGGGAGGAGAGCAGTACTTC
CDR3 protein: CASSQLAGGEQYF

D gene: TRBD2
J gene: TRBJ2-1
clone size: .
V gene: TRBV7-2
CDR3 DNA: TGTGCCAGCAGCCCAGTAGCGGGAGGGTCCAATGAGCAGTTCTTC
CDR3 protein: CASSPVAGGSNEQFF

D gene: .
J gene: TRBJ2-7
clone size: .
V gene: TRBV2
CDR3 DNA: TGTGCCAGCATTAAGGGACACTACGAGCAGTACTTC
CDR3 protein: CASIKGHYEQYF

D gene: TRBD1
J gene: TRBJ1-5
clone size: once
V gene: TRBV27
CDR3 DNA: TGTGCCAGCAGTTTTGGGGACAGAAGCAATCAGCCCCAGCATTTT
CDR3 protein: CASSFGDRSNQPQHF

D gene: .
J gene: TRBJ2-2
clone size: .
V gene: TRBV13
CDR3 DNA: TGTGCCAGCAGCTTCAACAGTCCCACCGGGGAGCTGTTTTTT
CDR3 protein: CASSFNSPTGELFF

D gene: .
J gene: TRBJ1-1
clone size: .
V gene: TRBV5-1
CDR3 DNA: TGCGCCAGCAGCTTGGAAGCACAGGACACTGAAGCTTTCTTT
CDR3 protein: CASSLEAQDTEAFF

D gene: .
J gene: TRBJ2-5
clone size: .
V gene: TRBV4-1
CDR3 DNA: TGCGCCAGCAGCCAGATCATACTGGAGACCCAGTACTTC
CDR3 protein: CASSQIILETQYF

D gene: .
J gene: TRBJ1-4
clone size: .
V gene: TRBV4-2
CDR3 DNA: TGTGCCAGCAGCCATATGGGGACTTCGGAAAAACTGTTTTTT
CDR3 protein: CASSHMGTSEKLFF

D gene: TRBD2
J gene: TRBJ2-3
clone size: .
V gene: TRBV4-3
CDR3 DNA: TGCGCCAGCAGCCAAGATATCCTAGCGGGAAGCACAGATACGCAGTATTTT
CDR3 protein: CASSQDILAGSTDTQYF

D gene: .
J gene: TRBJ2-7
clone size: .
V gene: TRBV7-2
CDR3 DNA: TGTGCCAGCAGCTTAGTTGGAGTTTCCGAGCAGTACTTC
CDR3 protein: CASSLVGVSEQYF

D gene: .
J gene: TRBJ2-5
clone size: once
V gene: TRBV27
CDR3 DNA: TGTGCCAGCAGTTTATCGCGCCTTTCGGAGACCCAGTACTTC
CDR3 protein: CASSLSRLSETQYF

D gene: TRBD2
J gene: TRBJ2-2
clone size: .
V gene: TRBV25-1
CDR3 DNA: TGTGCCAGCAGTGAATGGACTAGCGGGAGGGCGAACACCGGGGAGCTGTTTTTT
CDR3 protein: CASSEWTSGRANTGELFF

D gene: .
J gene: TRBJ2-7
clone size: .
V gene: TRBV7-9
CDR3 DNA: TGTGCCAGCAGCTACCACTCAGGGGCAGCTTCCTACGAGCAGTACTTC
CDR3 protein: CASSYHSGAASYEQYF

D gene: TRBD2
J gene: TRBJ2-2
clone size: once
V gene: TRBV5-4
CDR3 DNA: TGTGCCAGCAGCTTTAGCGGGATGGGGGAGCTGTTTTTT
CDR3 protein: CASSFSGMGELFF

D gene: .
J gene: TRBJ1-5
clone size: .
V gene: TRBV4-3
CDR3 DNA: TGCGCCAGCAGCCCGGTATATAGCAATCAGCCCCAGCATTTT
CDR3 protein: CASSPVYSNQPQHF

D gene: .
J gene: TRBJ1-2
clone size: once
V gene: TRBV10-3
CDR3 DNA: TGTGCCATCACCGAAGTTTCGAGGGATGGCTACACCTTC
CDR3 protein: CAITEVSRDGYTF

D gene: .
J gene: TRBJ1-1
clone size: .
V gene: TRBV28
CDR3 DNA: TGTGCCAGCAGTTTACCGGGGGGCCCTGAAGCTTTCTTT
CDR3 protein: CASSLPGGPEAFF

D gene: .
J gene: TRBJ2-2
clone size: .
V gene: TRBV5-4
CDR3 DNA: TGTGCCAGCAGCCCCTCAAGGGGCGCCGGGGAGCTGTTTTTT
CDR3 protein: CASSPSRGAGELFF

D gene: .
J gene: TRBJ2-1
clone size: .
V gene: TRBV5-5
CDR3 DNA: TGTGCCAGCAGCCCGACAGGTGAGAATGAGCAGTTCTTC
CDR3 protein: CASSPTGENEQFF

D gene: TRBD2
J gene: TRBJ2-7
clone size: .
V gene: TRBV6-5
CDR3 DNA: TGTGCCAGCAGTCCTAGAGCGGGAGGGGTCTACGAGCAGTACTTC
CDR3 protein: CASSPRAGGVYEQYF

D gene: TRBD1
J gene: TRBJ2-6
clone size: .
V gene: TRBV11-2
CDR3 DNA: TGTGCCAGCAGCTCACCTCGGGACAGGGCCCCTGGGGCCAACGTCCTGACTTTC
CDR3 protein: CASSSPRDRAPGANVLTF

D gene: TRBD2
J gene: TRBJ2-1
clone size: .
V gene: TRBV6-2/TRBV6-3
CDR3 DNA: TGTGCCAGCAGTATCGGACTAGCGGATAGAAATGAGCAGTTCTTC
CDR3 protein: CASSIGLADRNEQFF

D gene: TRBD2
J gene: TRBJ2-1
clone size: .
V gene: TRBV9
CDR3 DNA: TGTGCCAGCAGCGTAGGGATTAGCGGGAGCTCCTACAATGAGCAGTTCTTC
CDR3 protein: CASSVGISGSSYNEQFF